Listed below are T cell receptor beta chains from one sample, sequenced in a study of cytomegalovirus exposure and HLA in healthy donors. Method: immunoSEQ multiplex PCR; TCRdb's copy keeps in-frame clones and lacks some. Of about 250,000 clones listed, 85% to 90% are singletons. Sequences were obtained from PBMCs. The receptors were gathered from a man between 18 and 29 years old in good health and CMV-seronegative. Each CDR3 is given with its conserved first and last residue. The order of the fields is V gene, D gene, clone size, J gene, CDR3 protein. D genes are given only for firm matches. Size is omitted from some rows. Given values are once, few, many or a class for expanded clones.

TRBV2	TRBD2	-	TRBJ2-3	CVGLAGVNTDTQYF
TRBV6-6	-	few	TRBJ2-2	CASKASLTGELFF
TRBV2	TRBD2	-	TRBJ2-3	CASSATSALSTDTQYF
TRBV5-4	-	-	TRBJ2-1	CASTLGGPDYSNEQFF
TRBV4-3	-	-	TRBJ2-3	CASSQTQGSTDTQYF
TRBV7-2	TRBD1	-	TRBJ2-7	CASSLAGQGANEQYF
TRBV28	-	-	TRBJ2-1	CASRLVSEQFF
TRBV30	-	-	TRBJ2-6	CAWGRGAGANVLTF
TRBV11-2	TRBD2	-	TRBJ2-1	CASSLMAGGSYNEQFF
TRBV5-3	TRBD2	-	TRBJ2-2	CARSLKAGGGSNTGELFF
TRBV2	-	-	TRBJ1-3	CASSHREENTIYF
TRBV6-6	TRBD1	-	TRBJ2-3	CASRGQGSTDTQYF
TRBV4-3	-	-	TRBJ2-2	CASSQDVNRVTGELFF
TRBV9	-	-	TRBJ2-7	CASSVGDTYEQYF
TRBV5-1	-	-	TRBJ1-2	CASSPVLGGAEGYTF
TRBV7-2	TRBD1	-	TRBJ1-1	CASSFRTGGSEAFF
TRBV9	-	-	TRBJ1-5	CASSGSSTSQPQHF
TRBV6-4	TRBD1	-	TRBJ1-6	CASSDQTGSSPLHF
TRBV29-1	TRBD2	once	TRBJ2-1	CSVGGLAGRTTSEQFF
TRBV5-6	TRBD1	-	TRBJ1-6	CASSRQGSWGSPLHF
TRBV29-1	-	-	TRBJ1-1	CSVIWGEVTEAFF
TRBV14	-	-	TRBJ2-3	CASSLLSGGYTDTQYF
TRBV6-1	-	-	TRBJ1-5	CASRPGHPSNQPQHF
TRBV5-1	TRBD2	-	TRBJ2-1	CASSLASGRNEQFF
TRBV7-2	TRBD2	-	TRBJ2-1	CASSQLAGHEQFF
TRBV25-1	-	few	TRBJ1-2	CASSDGGSRRGYTF
TRBV29-1	-	-	TRBJ2-6	CSVEDAGSGANVLTF
TRBV18	-	-	TRBJ2-7	CASSSRDTYEQYF
TRBV4-3	-	-	TRBJ1-2	CASSQDTGTYGYTF
TRBV5-6	TRBD1	once	TRBJ2-7	CASSGAGGQDEQYF
TRBV10-2	TRBD1	-	TRBJ1-2	CASSESGRGQQGYTF
TRBV7-2	-	-	TRBJ1-1	CASSLDGWGRTEAFF
TRBV7-8	-	-	TRBJ2-3	CASSQTRGSGTDTQYF
TRBV6-5	TRBD1	-	TRBJ1-5	CASGTGTGDQPQHF
TRBV5-1	-	-	TRBJ2-5	CASSPPGVETQYF
TRBV2	-	-	TRBJ1-3	CASSYSGDSPSGNTIYF
TRBV11-2	-	-	TRBJ1-1	CASSPTQGTEAFF
TRBV28	-	-	TRBJ2-7	CASSLPGQLGEQYF
TRBV6-5	-	-	TRBJ1-5	CASSYSSPAGQPQHF
TRBV28	-	-	TRBJ2-3	CASSSVDRQPEDTQYF
TRBV11-2	TRBD2	-	TRBJ2-1	CASSPHLAGGYNEQFF
TRBV5-1	TRBD2	-	TRBJ2-1	CASRVLSGEGDEQFF
TRBV11-2	-	-	TRBJ1-3	CASGKNREGNTIYF
TRBV28	TRBD1	-	TRBJ1-6	CASSRDRGPSPLHF
TRBV27	TRBD1	once	TRBJ2-1	CASSSLGQVFNNEQFF
TRBV27	TRBD1	-	TRBJ1-5	CASSSTGSNQPQHF
TRBV30	-	-	TRBJ2-1	CAWGQTPNEQFF
TRBV7-6	-	-	TRBJ2-3	CASSPQVSHTDTQYF
TRBV28	-	-	TRBJ1-5	CASSLSGGQPQHF
TRBV28	-	few	TRBJ1-6	CATGPQQSPLHF
TRBV4-3	-	-	TRBJ1-6	CASSQDPFSPLHF
TRBV7-9	-	-	TRBJ2-7	CASSLYYEQYF
TRBV19	TRBD1	-	TRBJ1-6	CASSMGTGDNSPLHF
TRBV7-2	-	-	TRBJ1-2	CASSTRSYGYTF
TRBV6-5	TRBD1	-	TRBJ1-2	CASSYTGQGAYGYTF
TRBV18	TRBD2	-	TRBJ2-1	CASSPRGTSFDEQFF
TRBV5-4	TRBD1	-	TRBJ2-7	CASRSTGDSYEQYF
TRBV2	TRBD1	-	TRBJ1-5	CASDLDRGNQPQHF
TRBV7-9	-	-	TRBJ2-6	CASSLRWESRNSGANVLTF